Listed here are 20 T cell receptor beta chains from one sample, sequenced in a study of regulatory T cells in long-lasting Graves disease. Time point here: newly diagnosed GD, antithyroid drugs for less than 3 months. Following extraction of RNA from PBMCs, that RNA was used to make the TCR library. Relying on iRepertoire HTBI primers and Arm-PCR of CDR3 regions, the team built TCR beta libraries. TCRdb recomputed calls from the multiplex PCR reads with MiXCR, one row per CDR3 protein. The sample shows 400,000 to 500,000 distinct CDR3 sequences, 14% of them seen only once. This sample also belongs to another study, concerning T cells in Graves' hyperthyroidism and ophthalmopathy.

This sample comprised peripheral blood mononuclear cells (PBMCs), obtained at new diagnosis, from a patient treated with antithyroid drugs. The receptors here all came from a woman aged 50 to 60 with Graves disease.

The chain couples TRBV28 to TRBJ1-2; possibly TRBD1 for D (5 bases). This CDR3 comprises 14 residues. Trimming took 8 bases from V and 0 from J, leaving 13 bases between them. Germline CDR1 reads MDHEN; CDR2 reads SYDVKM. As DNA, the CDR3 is TGTGCCAGCCTCCCGGGGGGGGCTAACTATGGCTACACCTTC. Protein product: CASLPGGANYGYTF.

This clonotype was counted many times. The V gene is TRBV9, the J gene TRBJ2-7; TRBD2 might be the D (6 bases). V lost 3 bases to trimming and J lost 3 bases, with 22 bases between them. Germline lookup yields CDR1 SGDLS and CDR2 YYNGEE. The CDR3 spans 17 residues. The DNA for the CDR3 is TGTGCCAGCAGCGGGGGGGTGACCCCCCTGGGGCACTACGAGCAGTACTTC. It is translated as CASSGGVTPLGHYEQYF.

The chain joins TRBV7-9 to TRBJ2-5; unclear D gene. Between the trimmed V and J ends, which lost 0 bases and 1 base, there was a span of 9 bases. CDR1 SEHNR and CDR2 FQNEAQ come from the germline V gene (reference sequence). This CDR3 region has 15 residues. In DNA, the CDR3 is TGTGCCAGCAGCTTAGCTGCCGGGTTCCAAGAGACCCAGTACTTC. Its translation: CASSLAAGFQETQYF.

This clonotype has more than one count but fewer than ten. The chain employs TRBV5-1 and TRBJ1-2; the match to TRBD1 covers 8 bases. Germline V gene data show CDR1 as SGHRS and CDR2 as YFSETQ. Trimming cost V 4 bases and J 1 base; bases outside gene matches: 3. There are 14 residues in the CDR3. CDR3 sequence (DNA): TGCGCCAGCAGCGGAGGACAGGGTAACTATGGCTACACCTTC. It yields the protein CASSGGQGNYGYTF.

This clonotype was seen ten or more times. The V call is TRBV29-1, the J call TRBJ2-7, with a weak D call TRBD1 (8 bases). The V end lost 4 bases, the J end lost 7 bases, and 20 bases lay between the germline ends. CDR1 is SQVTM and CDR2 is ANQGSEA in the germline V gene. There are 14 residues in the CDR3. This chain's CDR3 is CSVGDRGGAGEQYF. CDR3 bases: TGCAGCGTTGGAGACAGGGGAGGGGCAGGGGAGCAGTACTTC.

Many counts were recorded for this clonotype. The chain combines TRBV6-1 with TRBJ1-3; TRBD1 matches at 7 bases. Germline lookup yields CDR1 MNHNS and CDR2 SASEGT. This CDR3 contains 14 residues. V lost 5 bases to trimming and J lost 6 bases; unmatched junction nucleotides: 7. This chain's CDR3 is CASSKTGRQNTIYF. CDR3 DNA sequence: TGTGCCAGCAGTAAGACAGGGCGGCAAAACACCATATATTTT.

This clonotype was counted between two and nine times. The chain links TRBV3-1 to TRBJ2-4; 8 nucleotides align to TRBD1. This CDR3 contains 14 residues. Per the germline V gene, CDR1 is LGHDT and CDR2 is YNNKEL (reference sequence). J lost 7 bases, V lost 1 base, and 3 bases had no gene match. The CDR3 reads CASSQAGGFNIQYF. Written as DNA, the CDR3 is TGTGCCAGCAGCCAAGCAGGGGGCTTCAACATTCAGTACTTC.

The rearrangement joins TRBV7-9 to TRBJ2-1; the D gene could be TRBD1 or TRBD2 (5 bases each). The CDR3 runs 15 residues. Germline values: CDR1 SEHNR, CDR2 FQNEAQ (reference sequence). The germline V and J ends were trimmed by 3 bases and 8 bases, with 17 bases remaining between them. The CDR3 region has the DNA TGTGCCAGCAGCTTGGGGTCAGGTATGGGGGATGAGCAGTTCTTC. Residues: CASSLGSGMGDEQFF.

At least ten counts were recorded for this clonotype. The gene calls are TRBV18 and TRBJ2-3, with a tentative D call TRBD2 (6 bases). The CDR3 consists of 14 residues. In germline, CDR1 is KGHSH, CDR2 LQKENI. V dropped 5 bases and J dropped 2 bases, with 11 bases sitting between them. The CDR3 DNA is TGTGCCAGCTCAGCGGGACCAAACACAGATACGCAGTATTTT. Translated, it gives CASSAGPNTDTQYF.

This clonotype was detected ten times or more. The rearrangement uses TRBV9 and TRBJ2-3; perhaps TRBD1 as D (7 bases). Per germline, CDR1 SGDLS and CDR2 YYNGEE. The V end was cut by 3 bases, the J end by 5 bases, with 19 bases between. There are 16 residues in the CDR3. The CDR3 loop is CASSATPAGGGDTQYF. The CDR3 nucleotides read TGTGCCAGCAGCGCAACACCGGCAGGGGGAGGAGATACGCAGTATTTT.

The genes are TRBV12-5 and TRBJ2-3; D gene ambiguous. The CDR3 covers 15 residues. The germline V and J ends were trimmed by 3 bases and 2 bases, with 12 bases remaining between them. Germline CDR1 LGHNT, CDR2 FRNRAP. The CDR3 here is CASGFGRKSTDTQYF. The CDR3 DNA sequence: TGTGCTAGTGGTTTCGGACGGAAGTCCACAGATACGCAGTATTTT. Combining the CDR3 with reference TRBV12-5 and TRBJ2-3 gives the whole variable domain DARVTQTPRHKVTEMGQEVTMRCQPILGHNTVFWYRQTMMQGLELLAYFRNRAPLDDSGMPKDRFSAEMPDATLATLKIQPSEPRDSAVYFCASGFGRKSTDTQYFGPGTRLTVL.

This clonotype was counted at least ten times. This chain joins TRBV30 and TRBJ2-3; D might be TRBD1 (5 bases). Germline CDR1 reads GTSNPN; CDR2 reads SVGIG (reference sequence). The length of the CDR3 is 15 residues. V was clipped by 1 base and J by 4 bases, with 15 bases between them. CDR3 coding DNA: TGTGCCTGGAGTGAGTTGCAGGGTTTGTCAGATACGCAGTATTTT. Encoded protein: CAWSELQGLSDTQYF.

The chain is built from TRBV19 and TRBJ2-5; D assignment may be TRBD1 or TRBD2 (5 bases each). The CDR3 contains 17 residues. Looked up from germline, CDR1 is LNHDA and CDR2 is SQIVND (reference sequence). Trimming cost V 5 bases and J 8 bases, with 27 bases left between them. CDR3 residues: CASSPRDPYSPRFTQYF. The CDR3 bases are TGTGCCAGTAGTCCCCGGGACCCATACTCTCCAAGGTTTACCCAGTACTTC.

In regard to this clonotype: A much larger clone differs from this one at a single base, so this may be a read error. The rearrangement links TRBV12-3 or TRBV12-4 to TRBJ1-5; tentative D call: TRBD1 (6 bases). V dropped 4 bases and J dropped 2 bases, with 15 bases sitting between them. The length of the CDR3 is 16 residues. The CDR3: CASSYTGNVGNQPQHF. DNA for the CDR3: TGTGCCAGCAGTTACACAGGGAACGTCGGCAATCAGCCCCAGCATTTT.

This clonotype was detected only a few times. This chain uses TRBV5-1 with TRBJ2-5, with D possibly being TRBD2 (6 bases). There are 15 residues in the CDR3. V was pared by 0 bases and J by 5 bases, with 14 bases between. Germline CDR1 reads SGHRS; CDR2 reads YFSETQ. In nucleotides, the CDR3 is TGCGCCAGCAGCTTGGTTAGCGGAGAGGCGGAGACCCAGTACTTC. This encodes CASSLVSGEAETQYF.

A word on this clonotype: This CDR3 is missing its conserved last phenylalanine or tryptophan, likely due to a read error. Written as DNA, the CDR3 is TGTGCCAGCTCAGAAAGAGGTTCTAACTATGGCTACACCATC. Translated, it gives CASSERGSNYGYTI. The chain recombines TRBV18 with TRBJ1-2; unclear D gene. This CDR3 region has 14 residues. Germline CDR1 is KGHSH and CDR2 is LQKENI. Trimming removed 5 bases from V and 0 bases from J, with 10 bases in between.

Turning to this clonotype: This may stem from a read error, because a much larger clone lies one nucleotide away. CDR3 residues: CASRDGRGARSPLHF. As DNA, the CDR3 is TGTGCCAGCAGAGACGGACGGGGGGCGCGTTCACCCCTCCACTTT. The chain employs TRBV12-3 or TRBV12-4 and TRBJ1-6; a weak D match, TRBD1 (6 bases). This CDR3 contains 15 residues. Trimming removed 6 bases from V and 9 bases from J, with 18 bases in between.

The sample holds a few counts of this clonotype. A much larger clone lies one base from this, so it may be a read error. The CDR3 sequence is CARSQGTQPQHF. The CDR3 nucleotides read TGTGCCCGCAGCCAAGGGACCCAGCCCCAGCATTTT. V usage is TRBV3-1 and J usage is TRBJ1-5; D is possibly TRBD1 (5 bases). Germline CDR1 is LGHDT and CDR2 is YNNKEL (reference sequence). The CDR3 is 12 amino acids.

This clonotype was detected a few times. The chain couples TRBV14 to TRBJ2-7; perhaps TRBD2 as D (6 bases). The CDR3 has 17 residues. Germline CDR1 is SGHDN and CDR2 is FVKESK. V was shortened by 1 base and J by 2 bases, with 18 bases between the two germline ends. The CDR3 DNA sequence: TGTGCCAGCAGCCAAGGGGCTAATGGGAGGTTCCCCTACGAGCAGTACTTC. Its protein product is CASSQGANGRFPYEQYF.

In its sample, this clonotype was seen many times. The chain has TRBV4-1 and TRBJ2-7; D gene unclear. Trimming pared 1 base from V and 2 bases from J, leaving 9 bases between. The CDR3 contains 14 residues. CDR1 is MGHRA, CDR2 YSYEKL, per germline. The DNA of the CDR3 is TGCGCCAGCAGCCAAGTTGGGCAGGCCTACGAGCAGTACTTC. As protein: CASSQVGQAYEQYF.